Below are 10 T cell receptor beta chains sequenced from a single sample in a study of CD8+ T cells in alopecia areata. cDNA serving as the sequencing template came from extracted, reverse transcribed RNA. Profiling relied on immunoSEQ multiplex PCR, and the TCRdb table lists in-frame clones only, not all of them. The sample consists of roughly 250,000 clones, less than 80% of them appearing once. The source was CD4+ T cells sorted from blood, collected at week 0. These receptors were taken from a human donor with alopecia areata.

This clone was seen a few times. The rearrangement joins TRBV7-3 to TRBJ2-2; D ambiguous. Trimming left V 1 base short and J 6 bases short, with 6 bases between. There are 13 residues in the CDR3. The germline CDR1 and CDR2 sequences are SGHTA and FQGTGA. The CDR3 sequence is CASSLMWAGELFF. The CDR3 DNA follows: TGTGCCAGCAGCTTAATGTGGGCCGGGGAGCTGTTTTTT. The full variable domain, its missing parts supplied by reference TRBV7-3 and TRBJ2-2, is GAGVSQTPSNKVTEKGKYVELRCDPISGHTALYWYRQSLGQGPEFLIYFQGTGAADDSGLPNDRFFAVRPEGSVSTLKIQRTERGDSAVYLCASSLMWAGELFFGEGSRLTVL.

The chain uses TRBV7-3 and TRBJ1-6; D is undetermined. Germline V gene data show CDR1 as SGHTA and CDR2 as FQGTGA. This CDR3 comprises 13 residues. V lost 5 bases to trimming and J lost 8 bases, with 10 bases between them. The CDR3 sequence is CASSPNYHSPLHF. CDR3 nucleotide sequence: TGTGCCAGCAGCCCCAACTACCATTCACCCCTCCACTTT.

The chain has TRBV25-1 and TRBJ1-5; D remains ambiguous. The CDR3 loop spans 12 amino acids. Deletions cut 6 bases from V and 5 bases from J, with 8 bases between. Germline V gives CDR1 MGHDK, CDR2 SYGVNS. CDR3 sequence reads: CASRRGDQPQHF. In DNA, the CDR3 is TGTGCCAGCAGGAGAGGTGATCAGCCCCAGCATTTT.

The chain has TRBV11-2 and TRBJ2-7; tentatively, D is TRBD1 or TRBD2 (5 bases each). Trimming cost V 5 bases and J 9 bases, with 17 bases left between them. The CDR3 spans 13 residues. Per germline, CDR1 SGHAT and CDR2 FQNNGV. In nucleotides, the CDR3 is TGTGCCAGCAGCCGGATCGGGACCGTCGGGCAGTACTTC. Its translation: CASSRIGTVGQYF.

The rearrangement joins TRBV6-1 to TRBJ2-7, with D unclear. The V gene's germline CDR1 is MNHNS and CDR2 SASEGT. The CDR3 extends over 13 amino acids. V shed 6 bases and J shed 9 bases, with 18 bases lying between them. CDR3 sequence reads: CASSLGFYDGQYF. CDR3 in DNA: TGTGCCAGCAGCCTGGGCTTCTACGATGGGCAGTACTTC.

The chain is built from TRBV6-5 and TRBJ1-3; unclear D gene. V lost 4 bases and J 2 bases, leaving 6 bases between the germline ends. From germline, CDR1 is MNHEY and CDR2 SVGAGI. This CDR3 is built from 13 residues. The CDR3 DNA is TGTGCCAGCAGTTCCGTTCCTGGAAACACCATATATTTT. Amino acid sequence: CASSSVPGNTIYF.

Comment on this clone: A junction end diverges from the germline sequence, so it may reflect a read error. CDR3 amino acids: CAWSPGGVTGAFF. The CDR3 nucleotides are TGTGCCTGGAGCCCAGGGGGCGTCACTGGAGCTTTCTTT. The V and J genes are TRBV30 and TRBJ1-1, with TRBD1 matching 8 bases. The germline V gene has CDR1 GTSNPN and CDR2 SVGIG (reference sequence). This CDR3 region has 13 residues.

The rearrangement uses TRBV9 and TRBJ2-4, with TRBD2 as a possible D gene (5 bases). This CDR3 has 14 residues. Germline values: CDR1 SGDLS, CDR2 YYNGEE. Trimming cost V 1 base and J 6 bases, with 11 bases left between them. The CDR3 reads CASSVRGPGNIQYF. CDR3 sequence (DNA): TGTGCCAGCAGCGTACGGGGTCCGGGAAACATTCAGTACTTC.

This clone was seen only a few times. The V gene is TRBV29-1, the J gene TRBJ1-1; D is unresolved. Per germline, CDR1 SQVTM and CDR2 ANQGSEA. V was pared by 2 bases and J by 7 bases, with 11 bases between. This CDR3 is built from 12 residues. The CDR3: CSVERSPYEAFF. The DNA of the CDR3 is TGCAGCGTTGAACGGTCTCCGTATGAAGCTTTCTTT.

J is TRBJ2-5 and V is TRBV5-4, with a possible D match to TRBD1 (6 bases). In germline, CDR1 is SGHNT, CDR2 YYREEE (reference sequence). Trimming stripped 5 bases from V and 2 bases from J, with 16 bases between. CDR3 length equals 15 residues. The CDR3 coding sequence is TGTGCCAGCAGTTTTTTTGACAGGCGACAAGAGACCCAGTACTTC. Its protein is CASSFFDRRQETQYF.